This T cell receptor beta chain derives from a study of T cell responses to AZD1222 COVID-19 vaccine. Clones were read by immunoSEQ multiplex PCR, and TCRdb kept only the in-frame ones, dropping some. The sample has over 150,000 clones; about 91% are singletons. Study conclusions and caveats: The donor cohort was predominantly white British with a female majority, and clonal diversity may have been underestimated. Along spike, vaccine-associated CD4 TCRs were found throughout, with dominance at 160-218 and 743-854. Spike-specific TCR depth and breadth grew after two AZD1222 doses.

The germline CDR1 and CDR2 sequences are ENHRY and SYGVKD. The junction had 3 bases not matched to a gene; V was cut back by 4 bases and J by 0 bases. CDR3 length equals 15 residues. Notes on this clone: Its antigen is undetermined.

This receptor was taken from an adult in good health. The gene calls are TRBV10-3 and TRBJ1-3; TRBD1 matches 7 bases. The sequencing here drew on peripheral blood, taken on day 0 of MenACWY control vaccination. CDR3 DNA: TGTGCCATCAGTGCGGACAGGTTCTCTGGAAACACCATATATTTT. This encodes CAISADRFSGNTIYF.